This T cell receptor (beta chain) was captured in a study of cytomegalovirus exposure and HLA in healthy donors. PCR employed 60 Vbeta and 13 Jbeta primers. Using immunoSEQ multiplex PCR, the repertoire was profiled, and TCRdb retains in-frame clones only, with some absent. Of around 130,000 clones in the sample, about 80% are singletons; the top ten hold 4%. The V and J ends lost 0 bases and 3 bases, in that order; junction bases with no gene match: 17. This CDR3 is built from 22 residues. CDR1 is MGHRA and CDR2 is YSYEKL in the germline V gene. The chain is built from TRBV4-1 and TRBJ2-3; 14 bases fit TRBD2. The receptor was isolated from a middle-aged woman in good health and CMV-seronegative. Material: PBMCs. The CDR3 protein is CASSQDFLGLAGVWGGTDTQYF. The CDR3 DNA follows: TGCGCCAGCAGCCAAGATTTTCTGGGACTAGCGGGAGTATGGGGCGGTACAGATACGCAGTATTTT.